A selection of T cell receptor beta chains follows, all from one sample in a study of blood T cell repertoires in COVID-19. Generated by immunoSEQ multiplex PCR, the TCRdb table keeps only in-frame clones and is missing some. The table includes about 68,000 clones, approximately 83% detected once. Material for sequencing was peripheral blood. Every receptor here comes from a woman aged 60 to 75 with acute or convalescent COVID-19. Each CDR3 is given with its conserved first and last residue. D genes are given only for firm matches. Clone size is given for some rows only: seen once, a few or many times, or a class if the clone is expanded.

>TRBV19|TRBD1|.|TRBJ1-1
CASNGRGLRTEAFF
TGTGCCAGTAATGGCAGGGGGCTTCGGACTGAAGCTTTCTTT
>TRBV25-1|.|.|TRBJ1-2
CASSPGSFGYTF
TGTGCCAGTTCGCCAGGGTCGTTTGGCTACACCTTC
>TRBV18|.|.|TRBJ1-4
CASSPSEATNEKLFF
TGTGCCAGCTCACCATCGGAGGCAACTAATGAAAAACTGTTTTTT
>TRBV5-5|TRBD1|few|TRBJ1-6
CASSLEGARTNSPLHF
TGTGCCAGCAGCTTGGAGGGGGCGCGGACTAATTCACCCCTCCACTTT
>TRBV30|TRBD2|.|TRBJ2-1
CAWGKGSGAYNEQFF
TGTGCCTGGGGGAAAGGGAGCGGGGCGTACAATGAGCAGTTCTTC
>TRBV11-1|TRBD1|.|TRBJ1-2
CASSLDPTGGYGYTF
TGTGCCAGCAGCCTTGACCCTACAGGGGGCTACGGCTACACCTTC
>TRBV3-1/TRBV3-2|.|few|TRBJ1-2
CASSPDRYYGYTF
TGTGCCAGCAGCCCCGACAGGTACTATGGCTACACCTTC
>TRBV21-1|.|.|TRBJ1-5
CASSKKWGGDRDNQPQHF
TGTGCCAGCAGCAAAAAATGGGGTGGCGACAGGGACAATCAGCCCCAGCATTTT
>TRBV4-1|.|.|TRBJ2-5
CASSPAHISLVLGQYF
TGCGCCAGCAGCCCTGCACACATCTCACTAGTACTGGGCCAGTACTTC
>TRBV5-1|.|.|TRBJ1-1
CASSFIGGLNTEAFF
TGCGCCAGCAGCTTCATAGGGGGATTGAACACTGAAGCTTTCTTT
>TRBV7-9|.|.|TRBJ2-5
CASSPRRGKTQYF
TGTGCCAGCAGCCCTAGGCGCGGAAAGACCCAGTACTTC
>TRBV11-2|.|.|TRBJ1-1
CASSLTTRATEAFF
TGTGCCAGCAGCTTAACCACGAGGGCCACTGAAGCTTTCTTT
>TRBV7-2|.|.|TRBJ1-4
CASSSVGGTYIEKLFF
TGTGCCAGCAGCTCGGTCGGTGGGACATATATCGAAAAACTGTTTTTT
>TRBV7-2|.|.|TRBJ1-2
CASSQGLGGAYGYTF
TGTGCCAGCAGCCAAGGGCTGGGGGGGGCCTATGGCTACACCTTC
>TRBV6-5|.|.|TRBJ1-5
CASSLGQSGNQPQHF
TGTGCCAGCAGTCTCGGACAGAGTGGGAATCAGCCCCAGCATTTT
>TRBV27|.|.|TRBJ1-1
CASSSPSRVTEAFF
TGTGCCAGCAGTTCCCCTTCGCGGGTCACTGAAGCTTTCTTT
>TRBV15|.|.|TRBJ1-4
CATSRGLEKLFF
TGTGCCACCAGCAGGGGCCTCGAAAAACTGTTTTTT
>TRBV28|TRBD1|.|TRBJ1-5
CASSSGQPYSNQPQHF
TGTGCCAGCAGTTCGGGACAGCCCTATAGCAATCAGCCCCAGCATTTT
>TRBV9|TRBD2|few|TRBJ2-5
CASSVGWEGQETQYF
TGTGCCAGCAGCGTAGGGTGGGAGGGCCAAGAGACCCAGTACTTC
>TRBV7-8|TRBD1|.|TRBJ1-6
CASSLFPWDRVKNSPLHF
TGTGCCAGCAGCTTATTCCCCTGGGACAGAGTAAAGAATTCACCCCTCCACTTT
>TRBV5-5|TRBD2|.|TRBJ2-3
CASSAPGLAGGIVDTQYF
TGTGCCAGCAGCGCCCCGGGACTAGCGGGAGGAATAGTAGATACGCAGTATTTT
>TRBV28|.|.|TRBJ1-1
CASSSEGTGLGEAFF
TGTGCCAGCAGTTCAGAAGGGACGGGACTCGGTGAAGCTTTCTTT
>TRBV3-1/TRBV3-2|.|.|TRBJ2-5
CASSQVVRRNVFSRETQYF
TGTGCCAGCAGCCAAGTCGTCCGGAGGAATGTATTCAGCCGAGAGACCCAGTACTTC
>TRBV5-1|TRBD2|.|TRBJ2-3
CASSSFATSDNTQYF
TGCGCCAGCAGCTCGTTTGCGACTAGCGATAATACGCAGTATTTT
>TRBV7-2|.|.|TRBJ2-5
CASSFDWDSQETQYF
TGTGCCAGCAGCTTCGACTGGGACTCCCAAGAGACCCAGTACTTC
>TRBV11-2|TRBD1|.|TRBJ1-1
CASSLTGGGKTEAFF
TGTGCCAGCAGCCTCACAGGGGGCGGAAAAACTGAAGCTTTCTTT
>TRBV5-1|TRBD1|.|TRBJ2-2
CASSLGQGATGELFF
TGCGCCAGCAGCTTGGGACAGGGGGCGACCGGGGAGCTGTTTTTT
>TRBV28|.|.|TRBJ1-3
CASSSPGSSGNTIYF
TGTGCCAGCAGTTCCCCCGGGAGCTCTGGAAACACCATATATTTT
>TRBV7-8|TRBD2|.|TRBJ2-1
CASSPSGVSTKFF
TGTGCCAGCAGCCCTAGCGGGGTTAGTACGAAGTTCTTC
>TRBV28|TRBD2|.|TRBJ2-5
CASRGSGGQETQYF
TGTGCCAGCAGGGGTAGCGGGGGCCAAGAGACCCAGTACTTC
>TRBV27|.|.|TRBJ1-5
CASSFRGANQPQHF
TGTGCCAGCAGTTTTCGGGGGGCCAATCAGCCCCAGCATTTT
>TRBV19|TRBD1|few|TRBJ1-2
CASSMRGRIYGYTF
TGTGCCAGTAGTATGAGGGGGCGCATCTATGGCTACACCTTC